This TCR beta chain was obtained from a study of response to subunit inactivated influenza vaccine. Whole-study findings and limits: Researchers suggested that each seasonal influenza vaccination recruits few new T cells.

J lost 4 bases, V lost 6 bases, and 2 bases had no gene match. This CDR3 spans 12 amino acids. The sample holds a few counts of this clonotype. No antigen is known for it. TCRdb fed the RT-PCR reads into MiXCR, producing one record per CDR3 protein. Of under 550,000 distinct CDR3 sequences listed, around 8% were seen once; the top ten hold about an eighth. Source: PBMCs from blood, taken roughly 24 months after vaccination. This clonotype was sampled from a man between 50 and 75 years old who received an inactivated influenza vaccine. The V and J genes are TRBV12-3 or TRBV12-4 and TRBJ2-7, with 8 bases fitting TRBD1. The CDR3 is CASRRTGYEQYF. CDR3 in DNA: TGTGCCAGCAGAAGGACAGGGTACGAGCAGTACTTC.